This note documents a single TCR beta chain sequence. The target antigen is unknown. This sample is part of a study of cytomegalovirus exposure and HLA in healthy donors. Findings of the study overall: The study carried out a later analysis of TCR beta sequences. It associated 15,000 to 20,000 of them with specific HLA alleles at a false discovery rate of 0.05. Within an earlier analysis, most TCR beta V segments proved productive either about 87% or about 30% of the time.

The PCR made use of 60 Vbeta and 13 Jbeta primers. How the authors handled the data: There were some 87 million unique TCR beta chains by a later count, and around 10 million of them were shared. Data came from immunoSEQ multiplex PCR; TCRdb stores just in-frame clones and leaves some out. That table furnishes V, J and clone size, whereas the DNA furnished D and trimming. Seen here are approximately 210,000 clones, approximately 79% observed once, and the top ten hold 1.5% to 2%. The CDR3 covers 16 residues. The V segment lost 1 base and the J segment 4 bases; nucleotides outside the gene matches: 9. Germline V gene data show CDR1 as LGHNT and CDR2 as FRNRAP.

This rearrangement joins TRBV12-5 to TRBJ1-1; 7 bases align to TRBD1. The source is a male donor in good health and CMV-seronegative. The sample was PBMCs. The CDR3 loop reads CASGLALDRLGTEAFF. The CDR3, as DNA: TGTGCTAGTGGTTTGGCCCTGGACAGGTTGGGCACTGAAGCTTTCTTT.